Below, 11 T cell receptor beta chains from the same sample are listed, as sequenced in a study of Ad26.COV2.S vaccination and SARS-CoV-2 variants. The treatment here: some 20 received Ad26.COV2.S at low or high dose, single or two shots; several received placebo; per-sample allocation not given. After the first vaccine or placebo injection, samples were drawn on day 63. TCRdb's copy holds only in-frame clones and misses some; the assay was immunoSEQ multiplex PCR. The data contain a few hundred thousand clones, around 86% of them singletons. Sample: peripheral blood, taken in a trial of Ad26.COV2.S vaccine versus placebo. Receptors were obtained from a person between 18 and 65 years old who received the Ad26.COV2.S COVID-19 vaccine or a placebo.

The chain is built from TRBV4-1 and TRBJ2-7; D ambiguous. The ends were cut back, 4 bases at V and 2 bases at J, with 9 bases in the middle. This CDR3 is built from 13 residues. CDR1 and CDR2 (germline): MGHRA, YSYEKL. CDR3 DNA: TGCGCCAGCAGCCCCTATGACACCTACGAGCAGTACTTC. This sequence encodes CASSPYDTYEQYF.

The J gene is TRBJ1-1, the V gene TRBV29-1, with unresolved D. The V gene's germline CDR1 is SQVTM and CDR2 ANQGSEA. CDR3 length: 12 residues. Trimming removed 3 bases at V and 1 base at J, with 6 bases between. Here the CDR3 DNA reads TGCAGCGTTGATCGGGGGAACACTGAAGCTTTCTTT. It codes for CSVDRGNTEAFF.

This CDR3 reads CASSLRTGSPLHF. The CDR3 DNA reads TGTGCCAGCAGCCTAAGGACCGGCTCACCCCTCCACTTT. The chain links TRBV3-1 (or the pseudogene TRBV3-2) to TRBJ1-6, with unresolved D. Trimming stripped 4 bases from V and 10 bases from J, with 11 bases between. The CDR3 runs 13 residues. Germline assignment: CDR1 LGHDT and CDR2 YNNKEL (reference sequence).

With respect to this clone: This same CDR3 is encoded by further DNA sequences in the sample. The chain couples TRBV11-2 to TRBJ2-3, with D unclear. The ends were cut back, 4 bases at V and 0 bases at J, with 2 bases in the middle. There are 12 residues in the CDR3. Germline CDR1 reads SGHAT; CDR2 reads FQNNGV. As DNA, the CDR3 is TGTGCCAGCAGCTCTAGCACAGATACGCAGTATTTT. Amino acids: CASSSSTDTQYF.

The V and J genes are TRBV12-3 or TRBV12-4 and TRBJ2-7; D may be TRBD2 (5 bases). This CDR3 has 13 amino acids. The V gene lost 5 bases and the J gene lost 2 bases, with 10 bases spanning the gap. Here the CDR3 DNA reads TGTGCCAGCAGTCTCGGGATTGCCTACGAGCAGTACTTC. Translating it yields CASSLGIAYEQYF.

The chain employs TRBV7-2 and TRBJ1-5; D may be TRBD1 (6 bases). This CDR3 is 17 amino acids long. Per germline, CDR1 SGHTA and CDR2 FQGNSA. V lost 5 bases and J 9 bases, leaving 26 bases between the germline ends. For the CDR3, the DNA is TGTGCCAGCAGCCCCATCTTAAAAGCAGGGGCAAGTTTGCCCCAGCATTTT. Its protein product is CASSPILKAGASLPQHF.

The V gene is TRBV11-2, the J gene TRBJ1-6; D perhaps matches TRBD1 (5 bases). Looked up from germline, CDR1 is SGHAT and CDR2 is FQNNGV. Trimming took off 5 bases at V and 9 bases at J, with 14 bases between the two ends. This CDR3 has 14 amino acids. The CDR3: CASSRRTGASPLHF. Written as DNA, the CDR3 is TGTGCCAGCAGCCGACGTACAGGAGCTTCACCCCTCCACTTT.

This chain uses TRBV29-1 with TRBJ2-7; 14 nucleotides align to TRBD2. Germline values: CDR1 SQVTM, CDR2 ANQGSEA. The CDR3 runs 16 residues. V gave up 4 bases and J gave up 1 base; unmatched junction bases: 6. The CDR3 sequence is CSVAPGLAGGSYEQYF. CDR3 coding DNA: TGCAGCGTTGCTCCCGGACTAGCGGGGGGTTCCTACGAGCAGTACTTC.

V and J are TRBV5-1 and TRBJ1-4; a weak D match, TRBD1 (5 bases). The CDR3 covers 14 residues. CDR1 is SGHRS, CDR2 YFSETQ, per germline. Trimming pared 5 bases from V and 7 bases from J, leaving 15 bases between. The CDR3 nucleotides read TGCGCCAGCAGACAAGGGGCGGCGGGTGAAAAACTGTTTTTT. Translated, it gives CASRQGAAGEKLFF. Full variable domain (remainder filled in from reference TRBV5-1 and TRBJ1-4): KAGVTQTPRYLIKTRGQQVTLSCSPISGHRSVSWYQQTPGQGLQFLFEYFSETQRNKGNFPGRFSGRQFSNSRSEMNVSTLELGDSALYLCASRQGAAGEKLFFGSGTQLSVL.

The gene calls are TRBV6-2 or TRBV6-3 and TRBJ1-5, with D uncertain. Germline lookup yields CDR1 MNHEY and CDR2 SVGEGT. V lost 0 bases and J 7 bases, leaving 4 bases between the germline ends. The CDR3 totals 12 residues. The CDR3 loop is CASSYSQQPQHF. In DNA form, the CDR3 reads TGTGCCAGCAGTTACTCGCAGCAGCCCCAGCATTTT.

The chain links TRBV4-3 to TRBJ1-2; no firm D call. Trimming removed 0 bases at V and 3 bases at J, with 14 bases between. This CDR3 is built from 16 residues. Per the germline V gene, CDR1 is LGHNA and CDR2 is YSLEER. The CDR3 coding sequence is TGCGCCAGCAGCCAAGATGCCCGGGTTGAATACTATGGCTACACCTTC. It codes for CASSQDARVEYYGYTF.